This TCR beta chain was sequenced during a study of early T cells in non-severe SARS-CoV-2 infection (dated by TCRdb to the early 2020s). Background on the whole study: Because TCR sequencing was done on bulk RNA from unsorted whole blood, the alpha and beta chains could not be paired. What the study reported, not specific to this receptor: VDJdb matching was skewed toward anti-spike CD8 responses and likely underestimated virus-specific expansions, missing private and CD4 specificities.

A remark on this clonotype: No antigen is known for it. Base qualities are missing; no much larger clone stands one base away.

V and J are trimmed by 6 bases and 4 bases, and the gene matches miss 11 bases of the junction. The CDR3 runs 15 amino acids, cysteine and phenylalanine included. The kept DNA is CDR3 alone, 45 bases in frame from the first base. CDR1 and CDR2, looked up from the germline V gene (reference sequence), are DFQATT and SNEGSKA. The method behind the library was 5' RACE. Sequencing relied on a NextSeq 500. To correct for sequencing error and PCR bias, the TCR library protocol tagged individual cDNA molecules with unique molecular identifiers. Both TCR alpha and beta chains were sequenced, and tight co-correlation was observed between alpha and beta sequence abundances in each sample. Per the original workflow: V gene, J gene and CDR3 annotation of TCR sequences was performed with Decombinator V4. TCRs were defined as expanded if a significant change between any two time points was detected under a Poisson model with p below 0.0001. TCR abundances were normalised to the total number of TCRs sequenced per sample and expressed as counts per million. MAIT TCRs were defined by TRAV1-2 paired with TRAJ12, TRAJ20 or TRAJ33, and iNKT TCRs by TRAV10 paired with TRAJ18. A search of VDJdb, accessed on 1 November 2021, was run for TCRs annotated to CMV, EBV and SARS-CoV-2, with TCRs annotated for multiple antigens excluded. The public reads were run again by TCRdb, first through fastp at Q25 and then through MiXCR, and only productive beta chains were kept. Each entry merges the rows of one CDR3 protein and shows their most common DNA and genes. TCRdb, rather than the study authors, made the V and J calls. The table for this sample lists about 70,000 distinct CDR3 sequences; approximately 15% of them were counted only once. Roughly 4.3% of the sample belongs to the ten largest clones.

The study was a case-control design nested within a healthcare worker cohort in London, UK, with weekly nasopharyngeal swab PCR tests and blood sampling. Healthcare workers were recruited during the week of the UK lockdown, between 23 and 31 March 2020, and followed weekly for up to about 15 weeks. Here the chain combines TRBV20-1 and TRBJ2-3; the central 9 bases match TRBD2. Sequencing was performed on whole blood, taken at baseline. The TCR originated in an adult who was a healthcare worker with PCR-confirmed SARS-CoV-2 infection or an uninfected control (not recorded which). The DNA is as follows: TGCAGTGCCCCGGACGCGGGACTAGCTGCAGATACGCAGTATTTT. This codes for CSAPDAGLAADTQYF.